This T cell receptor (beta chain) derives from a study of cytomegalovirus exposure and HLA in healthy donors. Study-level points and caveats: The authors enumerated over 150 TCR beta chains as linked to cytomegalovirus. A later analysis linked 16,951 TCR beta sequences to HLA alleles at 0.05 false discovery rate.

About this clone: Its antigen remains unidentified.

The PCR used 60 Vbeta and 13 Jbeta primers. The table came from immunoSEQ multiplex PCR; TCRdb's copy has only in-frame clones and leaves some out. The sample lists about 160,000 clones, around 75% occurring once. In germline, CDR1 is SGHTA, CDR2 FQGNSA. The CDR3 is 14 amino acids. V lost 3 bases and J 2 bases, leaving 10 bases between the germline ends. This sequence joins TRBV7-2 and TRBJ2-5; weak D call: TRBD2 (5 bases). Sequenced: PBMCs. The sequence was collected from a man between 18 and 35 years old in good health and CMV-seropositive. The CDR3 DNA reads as TGTGCCAGCAGCTTGGGTTCGGGGCAAGAGACCCAGTACTTC. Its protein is CASSLGSGQETQYF.